What follows are 21 T cell receptor beta chains derived from one specimen sequenced in a study of blood T cell repertoires in COVID-19. Measured with immunoSEQ multiplex PCR; TCRdb has only the in-frame clones, and not every one. This sample has about 190,000 clones, with 82% found just once. The sample was peripheral blood. These receptors originate from a woman aged 25-40 years with acute or convalescent COVID-19.

The CDR3 DNA follows: TGTGCCAGCAGTTTAAGACTAGCGCGTCACGAGCAGTACTTC. Translating gives CASSLRLARHEQYF. The chain joins TRBV6-2 or TRBV6-3 to TRBJ2-7; 8 positions agree with TRBD2. Germline V gene lookup returns CDR1 MNHEY and CDR2 SVGEGT. The ends lost 4 bases at V and 5 bases at J; junction bases unmatched: 7. The CDR3 totals 14 residues.

The rearrangement uses TRBV12-3 or TRBV12-4 and TRBJ1-5, with D hard to call. The CDR3 spans 13 residues. With 9 bases removed from V and 7 bases from J, the gap between germline ends came to 16 bases. CDR3 residues: CASLELDGQPQHF. CDR3 nucleotides: TGTGCCAGTCTAGAGTTAGATGGCCAGCCCCAGCATTTT.

In this sample, this clone turned up a few times. The chain recombines TRBV19 with TRBJ2-7, with D perhaps matching TRBD2 (5 bases). The V gene lost 2 bases and the J gene lost 1 base, with 6 bases spanning the gap. CDR3 size: 13 residues. Germline CDR1 is LNHDA and CDR2 is SQIVND (reference sequence). This CDR3 is CASSIRTSYEQYF. Written as DNA, the CDR3 is TGTGCCAGTAGTATAAGGACTTCCTACGAGCAGTACTTC. Looking up the rest from reference TRBV19 and TRBJ2-7 gives the full variable domain: DGGITQSPKYLFRKEGQNVTLSCEQNLNHDAMYWYRQDPGQGLRLIYYSQIVNDFQKGDIAEGYSVSREKKESFPLTVTSAQKNPTAFYLCASSIRTSYEQYFGPGTRLTVT.

This chain connects TRBV30 to TRBJ2-7, with 7 bases fitting TRBD2. Germline values: CDR1 GTSNPN, CDR2 SVGIG (reference sequence). V lost 8 bases, J lost 5 bases, and 12 bases stayed unmatched. This CDR3 contains 13 residues. The DNA of the CDR3 is TGTGCCGGCTACTCCAGCGGGATCCACGAGCAGTACTTC. This gives the protein CAGYSSGIHEQYF.

The chain recombines TRBV13 with TRBJ2-3; TRBD1 matches at 11 bases. The CDR3 length is 20 residues. From germline, CDR1 is PRHDT and CDR2 FYEKMQ (reference sequence). The V segment lost 5 bases and the J segment 4 bases; nucleotides outside the gene matches: 20. The CDR3 protein is CASSNKDRGRMGREADTQYF. As DNA, the CDR3 is TGTGCCAGCAGCAACAAGGACAGGGGGCGGATGGGCAGGGAGGCAGATACGCAGTATTTT.

J is TRBJ2-7 and V is TRBV7-9, with D unclear. This CDR3 spans 13 amino acids. V dropped 5 bases and J dropped 0 bases, with 8 bases sitting between them. The V gene's germline CDR1 is SEHNR and CDR2 FQNEAQ (reference sequence). CDR3 DNA: TGTGCCAGCAGCCCCATCCCCTCCTACGAGCAGTACTTC. Translating it yields CASSPIPSYEQYF.

V is TRBV9 and J is TRBJ1-3; 9 bases line up with TRBD1. The CDR3 runs 18 residues. CDR1 SGDLS and CDR2 YYNGEE come from the germline V gene. V was clipped by 3 bases and J by 3 bases; unmatched bases: 13. The CDR3 loop is CASSASRGTGQGGNTIYF. CDR3 DNA sequence: TGTGCCAGCAGCGCGTCTCGCGGTACGGGACAGGGTGGAAACACCATATATTTT.

This chain connects TRBV6-1 to TRBJ2-1, with TRBD1 identical over 8 bases. From germline, CDR1 is MNHNS and CDR2 SASEGT. The CDR3 totals 17 residues. Unmatched junction bases numbered 9, after V lost 4 bases and J lost 1 base. The CDR3 DNA reads as TGTGCCAGCAGTGCGTCGCACGGACAGGGATCCTACAATGAGCAGTTCTTC. It yields the protein CASSASHGQGSYNEQFF.

The rearrangement joins TRBV7-2 to TRBJ2-4; 7 bases agree with TRBD2. The V gene end was trimmed by 11 bases and the J gene end by 1 base; junction bases not matched to a gene: 8. The CDR3 is 14 amino acids. From germline, CDR1 is SGHTA and CDR2 FQGNSA. CDR3 nucleotides: TGTGCCTCCCGGGAGGAGGAGGCCAAAAACATTCAGTACTTC. It codes for CASREEEAKNIQYF.

The V call is TRBV2, the J call TRBJ2-3, with 14 bases matching TRBD2. With 10 bases clipped from V and 0 bases from J, the junction kept 3 bases outside the gene matches. CDR1 SNHLY and CDR2 FYNNEI come from the germline V gene. The CDR3 contains 15 residues. In nucleotides, the CDR3 is TGTGCCAACAGACTAGCGGGGGGGAGCACAGATACGCAGTATTTT. It translates to CANRLAGGSTDTQYF.

The V call is TRBV11-2, the J call TRBJ1-1, with 9 bases aligning to TRBD1. Germline lookup yields CDR1 SGHAT and CDR2 FQNNGV. Germline trimming cut 1 base from V and 11 bases from J; bases unmatched to any gene: 14. The length of the CDR3 is 16 residues. CDR3 loop: CASSLGKGTTGGFAFF. As DNA, the CDR3 is TGTGCCAGCAGCTTAGGGAAGGGGACCACAGGGGGCTTTGCTTTCTTT.

The V call is TRBV5-4, the J call TRBJ2-6; D perhaps matches TRBD1 (7 bases). Germline-derived CDR1 and CDR2 are SGHNT and YYREEE (reference sequence). The CDR3 has 16 amino acids. V dropped 4 bases and J dropped 4 bases, with 15 bases sitting between them. The CDR3 here is CASSPRQGGGANVLTF. In DNA, the CDR3 is TGTGCCAGCAGCCCCAGACAGGGAGGCGGGGCCAACGTCCTGACTTTC.

The rearrangement joins TRBV7-2 to TRBJ1-2, with D uncertain. CDR3 length: 14 amino acids. The germline CDR1 and CDR2 sequences are SGHTA and FQGNSA. With 5 bases removed from V and 6 bases from J, the gap between germline ends came to 16 bases. Here the CDR3 DNA reads TGTGCCAGCAGCCGCTCCGGCGGATGGGATGGCTACACCTTC. It codes for CASSRSGGWDGYTF.

This clone was seen a handful of times. The V and J genes are TRBV30 and TRBJ1-2, with D unresolved. This CDR3 contains 11 residues. Germline assignment: CDR1 GTSNPN and CDR2 SVGIG (reference sequence). The ends were cut back, 5 bases at V and 2 bases at J, with 6 bases in the middle. CDR3 protein: CAWGRNYGYTF. The CDR3 DNA sequence: TGTGCCTGGGGGCGCAACTATGGCTACACCTTC.

The rearrangement links TRBV5-5 to TRBJ1-1, with TRBD1 matching over 8 bases. CDR3 length: 14 residues. CDR1 SGHKS and CDR2 YYEKEE come from the germline V gene (reference sequence). V trimming: 5 bases; J trimming: 0 bases; junction bases outside the gene matches: 3. The CDR3 protein is CASRQGVVNTEAFF. CDR3 DNA sequence: TGTGCCAGCAGACAGGGGGTGGTGAACACTGAAGCTTTCTTT.

The chain links TRBV28 to TRBJ1-5; tentative D call: TRBD1 (5 bases). This CDR3 spans 15 amino acids. Germline V gene lookup returns CDR1 MDHEN and CDR2 SYDVKM. V lost 6 bases and J 2 bases, leaving 14 bases between the germline ends. The CDR3 nucleotides read TGTGCCAGCAGGCCGCCGCAGGGTCGCAATCAGCCCCAGCATTTT. It specifies CASRPPQGRNQPQHF.

This clone has only one observation. The J gene is TRBJ1-5, the V gene TRBV6-2 or TRBV6-3; D call uncertain. The length of the CDR3 is 15 residues. V was clipped by 2 bases and J by 2 bases, with 10 bases between them. Germline V gene data show CDR1 as MNHEY and CDR2 as SVGEGT. CDR3 nucleotides: TGTGCCAGCAGTTACCCGAACGGGGGCAATCAGCCCCAGCATTTT. Its protein product is CASSYPNGGNQPQHF.

The chain couples TRBV27 to TRBJ2-5; the match to TRBD2 covers 12 bases. V lost 3 bases, J lost 5 bases, and 4 bases stayed unmatched. Germline V CDR1 and CDR2: MNHEY, SMNVEV (reference sequence). The CDR3 is 15 amino acids. The chain's CDR3 is CASSFGTSGWETQYF. CDR3 nucleotides: TGTGCCAGCAGTTTCGGGACTAGCGGGTGGGAGACCCAGTACTTC.

The chain carries TRBV7-2 and TRBJ1-1; tentatively, D is TRBD1 (5 bases). Germline V gives CDR1 SGHTA, CDR2 FQGNSA. CDR3 length: 13 amino acids. The germline V and J ends were trimmed by 1 base and 7 bases, with 10 bases remaining between them. The DNA of the CDR3 is TGTGCCAGCAGCTTAGTATTAAGGGGTGAAGCTTTCTTT. Translation: CASSLVLRGEAFF.

The J gene is TRBJ2-7, the V gene TRBV29-1, with 9 bases identical to TRBD1. CDR1 and CDR2 (germline): SQVTM, ANQGSEA. The CDR3 covers 14 residues. The J segment lost 4 bases and the V segment lost 6 bases, leaving 10 bases of the junction unmatched. CDR3 sequence: CSVRTGVGPYEQYF. The CDR3 region has the DNA TGCAGCGTACGGACAGGGGTTGGTCCTTACGAGCAGTACTTC.

This clone was seen a single time. The V and J genes are TRBV28 and TRBJ1-2, with 11 nucleotides matching TRBD1. The germline CDR1 and CDR2 sequences are MDHEN and SYDVKM. CDR3 length equals 16 residues. After removal of 1 base from V and 9 bases from J, the junction contained 10 bases not matched to a gene. The CDR3 sequence: CASSLFLGQGAKSYTF. The CDR3 DNA follows: TGTGCCAGCAGTTTATTCCTCGGACAGGGGGCGAAAAGCTACACCTTC.